Shown below are 11 T cell receptor beta chains from a single sample sequenced in a study of blood T cell repertoires in COVID-19. Data came from immunoSEQ multiplex PCR; TCRdb stores just in-frame clones and leaves some out. The sample includes more than 250,000 clones, about 86% of them seen just once. The specimen sequenced was peripheral blood. The receptors were gathered from a woman aged 30 to 39 who had recovered from COVID-19.

The chain has TRBV19 and TRBJ2-7, with 7 bases identical to TRBD2. This CDR3 region has 13 residues. Looked up from germline, CDR1 is LNHDA and CDR2 is SQIVND (reference sequence). V was clipped by 8 bases and J by 6 bases; unmatched bases: 10. CDR3 region: CASASGGSSEQYF. The CDR3 bases are TGTGCCAGTGCTTCTGGCGGGAGCTCCGAGCAGTACTTC.

This chain connects TRBV6-2 or TRBV6-3 to TRBJ2-1, with a tentative D call TRBD1 (7 bases). V lost 2 bases, J lost 12 bases, and 20 bases lay in between. CDR3 length: 15 residues. Germline CDR1 and CDR2: MNHEY and SVGEGT. The CDR3 DNA is TGTGCCAGCAGTTACCCCAGGGGGACTGCACGCGTGCAGTTCTTC. This gives the protein CASSYPRGTARVQFF.

This sequence joins TRBV19 and TRBJ2-7; D unresolved. The CDR3 extends over 13 amino acids. V was clipped by 5 bases and J by 2 bases, with 10 bases between them. Per the germline V gene, CDR1 is LNHDA and CDR2 is SQIVND (reference sequence). The CDR3 DNA sequence: TGTGCCAGTAGTTTTGGGCTTACCTACGAGCAGTACTTC. This encodes CASSFGLTYEQYF.

CDR3 sequence (DNA): TGCAGTGCGGGCCTCTCCTACGAGCAGTACTTC. Protein sequence: CSAGLSYEQYF. V and J are TRBV20-1 and TRBJ2-7; D unclear. This CDR3 comprises 11 residues. Germline assignment: CDR1 DFQATT and CDR2 SNEGSKA (reference sequence). V dropped 6 bases and J dropped 0 bases, with 6 bases sitting between them.

The chain has TRBV10-1 and TRBJ2-4; a possible D gene is TRBD2 (6 bases). Germline values: CDR1 WNHNN, CDR2 SYGVQD (reference sequence). This CDR3 spans 17 amino acids. Trimming removed 2 bases at V and 0 bases at J, with 14 bases between. The CDR3 reads CASSEGGLRLAKNIQYF. DNA for the CDR3: TGCGCCAGCAGTGAGGGAGGGTTGAGACTAGCCAAAAACATTCAGTACTTC.

V gene TRBV11-2 combines with J gene TRBJ2-1, with D possibly matching TRBD2 (6 bases). The CDR3 has 17 residues. The germline V and J ends were trimmed by 3 bases and 0 bases, with 15 bases remaining between them. The V gene's germline CDR1 is SGHAT and CDR2 FQNNGV. The chain's CDR3 is CASSLTPGLSSYNEQFF. In DNA, the CDR3 is TGTGCCAGCAGCTTGACCCCGGGACTGAGCTCCTACAATGAGCAGTTCTTC.

This clone was detected only a few times. J is TRBJ1-2 and V is TRBV5-6, with D possibly TRBD1 on 5 matching bases. Per the germline V gene, CDR1 is SGHDT and CDR2 is YYEEEE. V lost 2 bases to trimming and J lost 4 bases, with 12 bases between them. CDR3 length equals 14 residues. DNA of the CDR3: TGTGCCAGCAGCTTAATGGGGGGGTTCTATGGCTACACCTTC. Its translation: CASSLMGGFYGYTF.

CDR3 in DNA: TGCGCCAGCAGCCAAGGGGAAGGGGTTCATTCACCCCTCCACTTT. Protein: CASSQGEGVHSPLHF. The J gene is TRBJ1-6, the V gene TRBV4-1; tentatively, D is TRBD1 (5 bases). From germline, CDR1 is MGHRA and CDR2 YSYEKL. Trimming pared 1 base from V and 8 bases from J, leaving 12 bases between. This CDR3 is 15 amino acids long.

This clone has a single count. This chain uses TRBV27 with TRBJ1-2, with D perhaps TRBD1 (5 bases). This CDR3 spans 13 amino acids. Trimming removed 7 bases from V and 7 bases from J, with 16 bases in between. Germline V gene sequence: CDR1 MNHEY, CDR2 SMNVEV (reference sequence). The CDR3 coding sequence is TGTGCCAGCACAGCAACGGGGGTTGGTGGCTACACCTTC. Encoded protein: CASTATGVGGYTF.

The gene calls are TRBV2 and TRBJ1-2, with D tentatively TRBD1 (5 bases). Germline V CDR1 and CDR2: SNHLY, FYNNEI. V was shortened by 2 bases and J by 6 bases, with 13 bases between the two germline ends. The CDR3 has 14 amino acids. As DNA, the CDR3 is TGTGCCAGCAGTGAACTTGGGGGGGAGGATGGCTACACCTTC. Residues: CASSELGGEDGYTF.

This clone was observed many times. The rearrangement joins TRBV21-1 to TRBJ1-2; the table assigns TRBD1, which was not confirmed against the DNA. TRBV21-1 constitutes a pseudogene. This CDR3 region has 17 residues. DNA of the CDR3: TGTGCCAGCAGCTACCTCGTTTGGGACAGGGTATTCGGTGGCTACACCTTC. Translated, it gives CASSYLVWDRVFGGYTF.